Presented here are 27 T cell receptor beta chains from one specimen sequenced in a study of OX40 agonist ivuxolimab in advanced cancers. Clones were sequenced by immunoSEQ multiplex PCR, and TCRdb holds only the in-frame ones, with some missing. The sample holds 55,000 to 70,000 clones; about four fifths are singletons and the top ten take approximately 1.3%. This specimen was CD4+ or CD8+ T cells sorted from blood, taken in a trial of the OX40 agonist ivuxolimab. The origin of the receptors is an adult with an advanced solid tumor such as melanoma, head and neck, liver or kidney cancer.

In regard to this clone: One junction end does not reproduce the germline sequence, and a read error may be involved. The chain recombines TRBV6-5 with TRBJ1-2; D possibly corresponds to TRBD1 (6 bases). This CDR3 has 12 residues. From germline, CDR1 is MNHEY and CDR2 SVGAGI. The CDR3 DNA sequence: TGTGCCTGCAGGGGCCAGAGCCGGGGCTACACCTTC. Its translation: CACRGQSRGYTF.

V is TRBV30 and J is TRBJ2-7; TRBD1 aligns across 10 bases. CDR1 and CDR2 from the germline V gene are GTSNPN and SVGIG (reference sequence). The V segment lost 4 bases and the J segment 6 bases; nucleotides outside the gene matches: 9. This CDR3 contains 14 residues. Here the CDR3 reads CAWNGGTGAVEQYF. The CDR3 coding sequence is TGTGCCTGGAATGGAGGGACAGGGGCGGTCGAGCAGTACTTC.

This chain links TRBV19 with TRBJ1-6; weak D call: TRBD1 (6 bases). The CDR3 is 16 amino acids. The V gene lost 5 bases and the J gene lost 7 bases, with 18 bases spanning the gap. Germline V gives CDR1 LNHDA, CDR2 SQIVND (reference sequence). This CDR3 reads CASSPAGGHQNSPLHF. CDR3 bases: TGTGCCAGTAGTCCTGCCGGGGGGCATCAGAATTCACCCCTCCACTTT.

The rearrangement uses TRBV30 and TRBJ1-5; TRBD1 matches at 10 bases. There are 15 residues in the CDR3. Germline V gives CDR1 GTSNPN, CDR2 SVGIG (reference sequence). The trim removed 0 bases at V and 2 bases at J, leaving 1 base unmatched. The CDR3 is CAWSVGTGGNQPQHF. The CDR3 nucleotides read TGTGCCTGGAGTGTAGGGACAGGGGGCAATCAGCCCCAGCATTTT.

The chain carries TRBV5-4 and TRBJ1-2; D remains unclear. Trimming took 3 bases from V and 5 from J, leaving 11 bases between them. There are 13 residues in the CDR3. Germline V lookup: CDR1 SGHNT, CDR2 YYREEE (reference sequence). The CDR3 DNA reads as TGTGCCAGCAGCTCGGCCGGAGGGTATGGCTACACCTTC. It translates to CASSSAGGYGYTF.

The rearrangement links TRBV5-1 to TRBJ1-2; a weak D match, TRBD1 (5 bases). The CDR3 loop spans 15 amino acids. V was shortened by 6 bases and J by 8 bases, with 23 bases between the two germline ends. Germline V lookup: CDR1 SGHRS, CDR2 YFSETQ. The CDR3 nucleotides read TGCGCCAGCAAGGAAGAAACCGGGACGGTGGTAGGCTACACCTTC. Translated: CASKEETGTVVGYTF. Based on the CDR3 plus reference TRBV5-1 and TRBJ1-2, the full variable domain is KAGVTQTPRYLIKTRGQQVTLSCSPISGHRSVSWYQQTPGQGLQFLFEYFSETQRNKGNFPGRFSGRQFSNSRSEMNVSTLELGDSALYLCASKEETGTVVGYTFGSGTRLTVV.

This clone has a handful of counts. The J gene is TRBJ1-1, the V gene TRBV7-2; D remains ambiguous. V lost 3 bases to trimming and J lost 0 bases, with 8 bases between them. Per the germline V gene, CDR1 is SGHTA and CDR2 is FQGNSA. This CDR3 comprises 14 residues. The CDR3 sequence: CASSFSQMNTEAFF. CDR3 bases: TGTGCCAGCAGCTTTAGTCAAATGAACACTGAAGCTTTCTTT. The full variable domain, its missing parts supplied by reference TRBV7-2 and TRBJ1-1, is GAGVSQSPSNKVTEKGKDVELRCDPISGHTALYWYRQSLGQGLEFLIYFQGNSAPDKSGLPSDRFSAERTGGSVSTLTIQRTQQEDSAVYLCASSFSQMNTEAFFGQGTRLTVV.

The rearrangement links TRBV7-2 to TRBJ1-2; possible D gene TRBD1, 6 bases. The CDR3 runs to 14 residues. The germline V and J ends were trimmed by 5 bases and 5 bases, with 15 bases remaining between them. Germline CDR1 SGHTA, CDR2 FQGNSA. The DNA of the CDR3 is TGTGCCAGCAGCCTCCCCAGGACAGCTTATGGCTACACCTTC. Protein product: CASSLPRTAYGYTF.

The chain couples TRBV5-6 to TRBJ2-6; tentatively, D is TRBD1 or TRBD2 (5 bases each). This CDR3 is built from 16 residues. V was trimmed by 1 base and J by 2 bases, leaving 10 bases between them. In germline, CDR1 is SGHDT, CDR2 YYEEEE. The CDR3 is CASSLMGEPGANVLTF. CDR3 DNA sequence: TGTGCCAGCAGCTTGATGGGGGAACCTGGGGCCAACGTCCTGACTTTC. The complete variable domain, with remaining parts taken from reference TRBV5-6 and TRBJ2-6, reads DAGVTQSPTHLIKTRGQQVTLRCSPKSGHDTVSWYQQALGQGPQFIFQYYEEEERQRGNFPDRFSGHQFPNYSSELNVNALLLGDSALYLCASSLMGEPGANVLTFGAGSRLTVL.

The V gene is TRBV10-3, the J gene TRBJ1-1, with 9 bases fitting TRBD1. Germline lookup yields CDR1 ENHRY and CDR2 SYGVKD. V shed 6 bases and J 6 bases; nucleotides not matched to a gene: 8. The CDR3 covers 14 residues. The CDR3 here is CAIREGQGSSEAFF. The CDR3 coding sequence is TGTGCCATCAGAGAGGGACAGGGTTCATCTGAAGCTTTCTTT.

The gene calls are TRBV7-2 and TRBJ2-1; no clear D. The germline gives CDR1 SGHTA, CDR2 FQGNSA. CDR3 length: 13 residues. The ends were cut back, 1 base at V and 9 bases at J, with 10 bases in the middle. CDR3 sequence reads: CASSLGFGTEQFF. The CDR3 coding sequence is TGTGCCAGCAGCTTAGGTTTTGGCACTGAGCAGTTCTTC.

This chain connects TRBV5-1 to TRBJ1-2, with 9 bases fitting TRBD1. The trim removed 0 bases at V and 3 bases at J, leaving 6 bases unmatched. CDR3 size: 16 residues. In germline, CDR1 is SGHRS, CDR2 YFSETQ. The DNA of the CDR3 is TGCGCCAGCAGCTTGGGGTGGACAGGGGAAGACTATGGCTACACCTTC. As protein: CASSLGWTGEDYGYTF.

The chain joins TRBV5-6 to TRBJ2-7; D perhaps matches TRBD2 (6 bases). CDR3 length: 15 residues. Germline CDR1 is SGHDT and CDR2 is YYEEEE. V lost 4 bases and J lost 2, with 16 bases in between. The CDR3 is CASSHWRDGTYEQYF. CDR3 bases: TGTGCCAGCAGCCATTGGCGGGACGGTACCTACGAGCAGTACTTC.

CDR3 region: CASSLGSSGVRETQYF. The CDR3 region has the DNA TGTGCCAGCAGCTTGGGTTCCAGCGGGGTACGGGAGACCCAGTACTTC. V and J are TRBV5-4 and TRBJ2-5, with 7 bases identical to TRBD2. Trimming cost V 0 bases and J 5 bases; bases outside gene matches: 10. This CDR3 has 16 amino acids. Looked up from germline, CDR1 is SGHNT and CDR2 is YYREEE (reference sequence).

This chain uses TRBV5-5 with TRBJ1-5; D gene unclear. Germline CDR1 reads SGHKS; CDR2 reads YYEKEE (reference sequence). This CDR3 region has 14 residues. Between the trimmed V and J ends, which lost 2 bases and 6 bases, there was a span of 12 bases. The CDR3 DNA reads as TGTGCCAGCAGCTTCTCCGGGAATAGTCAGCCCCAGCATTTT. Residues: CASSFSGNSQPQHF.

The chain employs TRBV15 and TRBJ2-5; D unresolved. This CDR3 has 14 residues. Germline lookup yields CDR1 LNHNV and CDR2 YYDKDF (reference sequence). Trimming left V 0 bases short and J 5 bases short, with 10 bases between. Here the CDR3 reads CATSRDEVEETQYF. CDR3 sequence (DNA): TGTGCCACCAGCAGAGATGAGGTGGAGGAGACCCAGTACTTC.

The chain links TRBV7-2 to TRBJ1-2; 9 bases line up with TRBD1. V lost 5 bases and J lost 7; bases outside the gene matches: 8. Germline CDR1 reads SGHTA; CDR2 reads FQGNSA. The CDR3 totals 14 residues. The CDR3 bases are TGTGCCAGCAGCCGCCTTGGGACAGGGCTTGGCTACACCTTC. This translates into CASSRLGTGLGYTF.

This clone has ten or more counts. Compared with germline, one end of the junction differs, possibly owing to a read error. V usage is TRBV7-7 and J usage is TRBJ2-5, with D unclear. The CDR3 totals 16 residues. Germline V lookup: CDR1 SSHAT, CDR2 FNYEAQ (reference sequence). CDR3 nucleotide sequence: TGTGCTAGCAGCCCCGGCCGGACGGTCAAGGTGGAGACCCAGTACTTC. Translated: CASSPGRTVKVETQYF. Drawing the rest from reference TRBV7-7 and TRBJ2-5, the complete variable domain is GAGVSQSPRYKVTKRGQDVTLRCDPISSHATLYWYQQALGQGPEFLTYFNYEAQPDKSGLPSDRFSAERPEGSISTLTIQRTEQRDSAMYRCASSPGRTVKVETQYFGPGTRLLVL.

This rearrangement joins TRBV2 to TRBJ2-1; 10 bases match TRBD2. The ends lost 1 base at V and 10 bases at J; junction bases unmatched: 10. Germline loops: CDR1 SNHLY, CDR2 FYNNEI. The CDR3 has 16 residues. As DNA, the CDR3 is TGTGCCAGCAGTGAAGAGAGGAGCGGGGGGGCCCAGGAGCAGTTCTTC. Amino acids: CASSEERSGGAQEQFF.

The chain combines TRBV19 with TRBJ1-1; 7 nucleotides agree with TRBD1. V dropped 5 bases and J dropped 1; count of bases not matched to a gene: 4. This CDR3 contains 14 residues. The germline CDR1 and CDR2 sequences are LNHDA and SQIVND (reference sequence). In nucleotides, the CDR3 is TGTGCCAGTAGTGTAAGACAGGGGAACACTGAAGCTTTCTTT. Its protein product is CASSVRQGNTEAFF. Full variable domain (remainder filled in from reference TRBV19 and TRBJ1-1): DGGITQSPKYLFRKEGQNVTLSCEQNLNHDAMYWYRQDPGQGLRLIYYSQIVNDFQKGDIAEGYSVSREKKESFPLTVTSAQKNPTAFYLCASSVRQGNTEAFFGQGTRLTVV.

This clone is labeled as medium-sized. The V and J genes are TRBV6-1 and TRBJ2-7, with TRBD1 identical over 9 bases. Germline V gene sequence: CDR1 MNHNS, CDR2 SASEGT. V lost 8 bases, J lost 5 bases, and 7 bases stayed unmatched. This CDR3 contains 13 residues. Here the CDR3 DNA reads TGTGCCAGCTCTCGGACAGGGGCGAACGAGCAGTACTTC. Translating gives CASSRTGANEQYF.

V usage is TRBV6-1 and J usage is TRBJ1-2; 7 bases align to TRBD1. This CDR3 region has 16 residues. V lost 2 bases and J lost 5; bases outside the gene matches: 11. In germline, CDR1 is MNHNS, CDR2 SASEGT. Written as DNA, the CDR3 is TGTGCCAGCAGTGAAAGCAGGGACAGAGTGTGGTATGGCTACACCTTC. It yields the protein CASSESRDRVWYGYTF.

This clone was seen more than once but under ten times. The chain uses TRBV9 and TRBJ2-1; 10 bases are shared with TRBD1. The CDR3 totals 15 residues. CDR1 is SGDLS, CDR2 YYNGEE, per germline. J was trimmed by 6 bases and V by 2 bases; bases with no gene match: 5. The CDR3 DNA sequence: TGTGCCAGCAGCGTTGAGACAGGGGGCTTCAATGAGCAGTTCTTC. Translated: CASSVETGGFNEQFF.

This chain connects TRBV21-1 to TRBJ1-5. TRBV21-1 is tagged as a pseudogene. This CDR3 has 12 amino acids. The CDR3 DNA sequence: TGTGCCAGCAGCAAAGAAAATCAGCCCCAGCATTTT. It codes for CASSKENQPQHF.

Note on this clone: One end of the junction is discordant with germline, which a read error may explain. The V and J genes are TRBV6-1 and TRBJ1-2, with 7 bases matching TRBD1. CDR1 is MNHNS, CDR2 SASEGT, per germline. The CDR3 loop spans 12 amino acids. The CDR3 sequence is CASREGGTGYTF. The CDR3 DNA follows: TGTGCCAGCAGGGAAGGGGGCACTGGCTACACCTTC.

The chain has TRBV18 and TRBJ1-5; tentatively, D is TRBD1 (6 bases). The CDR3 consists of 15 residues. V was trimmed by 4 bases and J by 4 bases, leaving 14 bases between them. Germline V gene lookup returns CDR1 KGHSH and CDR2 LQKENI. The DNA of the CDR3 is TGTGCCAGCTCACAGGACAAGAGGGGGAATCAGCCCCAGCATTTT. Protein: CASSQDKRGNQPQHF.

The chain recombines TRBV5-4 with TRBJ1-1; 12 bases align to TRBD1. Per germline, CDR1 SGHNT and CDR2 YYREEE (reference sequence). The CDR3 sequence is 15 residues long. The ends lost 5 bases at V and 4 bases at J; junction bases unmatched: 6. The CDR3 loop is CASRGQGASFTEAFF. CDR3 nucleotides: TGTGCCAGCAGGGGACAGGGGGCGTCTTTCACTGAAGCTTTCTTT.